The 3 T cell receptor beta chains presented below share a single source sample, sequenced in a study of T-cell memory formation after mild COVID-19. TCRdb reprocessed the 5' RACE reads with MiXCR, giving one entry per CDR3 protein. The table has 140,000 or so distinct CDR3 sequences, under 25% seen once; the top ten hold 2% to 2.5%. The material sequenced was PBMCs or a T cell subset sorted from them (not recorded which). The source is an adult woman who had mild COVID-19 (a few samples of this study predate the infection). Cell type and time point are not known.

The chain is built from TRBV5-8 and TRBJ1-2; 8 bases align to TRBD1. CDR1 and CDR2 (germline): SGHTS, YDEGEE. V trimming: 3 bases; J trimming: 7 bases; junction bases outside the gene matches: 11. The CDR3 totals 15 residues. The CDR3 reads CASSSPDRVVGGYTF. In nucleotides, the CDR3 is TGTGCCAGCAGCTCACCGGACAGGGTAGTTGGTGGCTACACCTTC.

This clonotype was recorded a few times. The chain combines TRBV5-1 with TRBJ1-2; 7 bases match TRBD1. The CDR3 runs 15 residues. V lost 6 bases to trimming and J lost 8 bases; unmatched junction nucleotides: 16. CDR1 is SGHRS and CDR2 is YFSETQ in the germline V gene. This CDR3 reads CASKTQGEASGGYTF. CDR3 nucleotides: TGCGCCAGCAAGACCCAGGGGGAAGCTTCGGGGGGCTACACCTTC.

V usage is TRBV5-1 and J usage is TRBJ2-5; 9 bases fit TRBD2. Germline values: CDR1 SGHRS, CDR2 YFSETQ. The V and J ends lost 0 bases and 1 base, in that order; junction bases with no gene match: 7. The CDR3 totals 17 residues. CDR3: CASSLDSLAGFQETQYF. As DNA, the CDR3 is TGCGCCAGCAGCTTGGATTCTCTAGCGGGGTTCCAAGAGACCCAGTACTTC.